This T cell receptor beta chain was found in a study of shared clonotypes between healthy human individuals. This clone has more than one count but fewer than ten. V lost 3 bases and J 1 base, leaving 4 bases between the germline ends. The CDR3 is 12 residues long. Germline CDR1 SNHLY, CDR2 FYNNEI. Repertoires were generated with immunoSEQ multiplex PCR, while TCRdb's copy carries only in-frame clones and drops some. The sample holds about 460,000 clones, approximately 77% seen once. This clonotype was obtained from a woman aged 40 to 55 in good health. Some clones in this sample may be carry-over from other donors' samples. The sequenced sample was PBMCs. The chain recombines TRBV2 with TRBJ2-7; unclear D gene. CDR3 DNA: TGTGCCAGCAGTGACCTATCCTACGAGCAGTACTTC. Protein product: CASSDLSYEQYF.